This is a list of T cell receptor beta chains from one sample in a study of molecular identifiers for immune sequencing clone quantification. Via MiXCR, TCRdb re-called the PCR reads, giving one row per CDR3 protein. The sample has 100,000 or so distinct CDR3 sequences, 35% seen once. Sequenced input: naive CD8+ T cells from blood, with Jurkat cell RNA spiked in. The receptor source for this set is a human donor in good health. Some libraries in this study had Jurkat cell RNA spiked in. CDR3s include the opening cysteine and the closing phenylalanine or tryptophan. The D gene is left open where the match is weak. The listing skips clone size in some rows; elsewhere it reads once, few, many or a size class.

TRBV13	.	.	TRBJ2-7	CASSQTSRKAYEQYF	TGTGCCAGCAGCCAAACTAGCAGGAAGGCCTACGAGCAGTACTTC
TRBV28	TRBD1	.	TRBJ2-7	CASSFRGPRGYEQYF	TGTGCCAGCAGTTTCAGGGGGCCCAGGGGGTACGAGCAGTACTTC
TRBV28	TRBD2	many	TRBJ2-3	CASSLEGLAGRTSTDTQYF	TGTGCCAGCAGTTTAGAGGGACTAGCGGGGAGAACTAGCACAGATACGCAGTATTTT
TRBV24-1	.	many	TRBJ2-1	CATSGSIRINEQFF	TGTGCCACCAGCGGGAGCATAAGGATCAATGAGCAGTTCTTC
TRBV2	.	few	TRBJ2-7	CASRVLAGHEQYF	TGTGCCAGCAGAGTCCTAGCTGGCCACGAGCAGTACTTC
TRBV23-1	.	.	TRBJ2-3	CASSQFLGGTDTQNF	TGCGCCAGCAGTCAGTTTCTAGGTGGCACAGATACGCAGAATTTT
TRBV12-3/TRBV12-4	.	many	TRBJ2-3	CASSKQRESSTDTQYF	TGTGCCAGCAGTAAACAACGGGAGTCTAGCACAGATACGCAGTATTTT
TRBV9	.	.	TRBJ2-3	CASSVVSGSDAQYF	TGTGCCAGCAGCGTAGTTAGCGGATCAGATGCGCAGTATTTT
TRBV7-9	TRBD1	.	TRBJ1-1	CASSLGGQGKNTEAFF	TGTGCCAGCAGCTTAGGGGGACAGGGGAAGAACACTGAAGCTTTCTTT
TRBV7-2	.	.	TRBJ2-3	CACSPPLQDTQYF	TGTGCCTGCAGCCCCCCGCTACAGGATACGCAGTATTTT
TRBV3-1	.	.	TRBJ2-7	CASSQVSNEQYF	TGTGCCAGCAGCCAAGTTAGTAACGAGCAGTACTTC
TRBV27	TRBD1	.	TRBJ1-4	CASSKGDRVYEKLFF	TGTGCCAGCAGTAAGGGGGACAGGGTGTACGAAAAACTGTTTTTT
TRBV15	.	.	TRBJ1-5	CATSTWGQPQHF	TGTGCCACCAGCACCTGGGGGCAGCCCCAGCATTTT
TRBV6-5	.	many	TRBJ2-3	CASSYGDTQYF	TGTGCCAGCAGTTACGGTGATACGCAGTATTTT
TRBV5-4	TRBD1	.	TRBJ2-3	CASSYGTVSTDTQYF	TGTGCCAGCAGTTACGGGACAGTAAGCACAGATACGCAGTATTTT